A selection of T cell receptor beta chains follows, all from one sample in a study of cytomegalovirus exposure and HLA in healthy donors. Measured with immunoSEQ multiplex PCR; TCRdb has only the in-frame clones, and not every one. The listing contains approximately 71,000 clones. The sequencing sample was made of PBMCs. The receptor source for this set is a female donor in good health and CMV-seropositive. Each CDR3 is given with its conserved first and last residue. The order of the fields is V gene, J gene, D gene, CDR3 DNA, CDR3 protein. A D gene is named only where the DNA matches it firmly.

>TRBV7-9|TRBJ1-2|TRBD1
TGTGCCAGCAGATCCGGGACAGATTTAGGCTACACCTTC
CASRSGTDLGYTF
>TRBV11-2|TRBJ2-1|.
TGTGCCAGCAGCTTAGGTTCCGGGTCGCCTAACAATGAGCAGTTCTTC
CASSLGSGSPNNEQFF
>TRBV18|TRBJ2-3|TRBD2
TGTGCCAGCTCACTCCCCGGACTAGCGGGAGGTACAGATACGCAGTATTTT
CASSLPGLAGGTDTQYF
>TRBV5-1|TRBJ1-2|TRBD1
TGCGCCAGCAGCGTAGGAAACAGGGGCGCTGCACCCTACACCTTC
CASSVGNRGAAPYTF
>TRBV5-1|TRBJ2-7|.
TGCGCCAGCAGCCGAGACGGGACCTACGAGCAGTACTTC
CASSRDGTYEQYF
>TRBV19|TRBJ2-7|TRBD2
TGTGCCAGTAGTATTTCTAGCGGGAGTTCCTACGAGCAGTACTTC
CASSISSGSSYEQYF
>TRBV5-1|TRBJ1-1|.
TGCGCCAGCAGCTTGTCCCCAGGAACTGAAGCTTTCTTT
CASSLSPGTEAFF
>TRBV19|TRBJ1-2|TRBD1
TGTGCCAGTAGTATTGGGTCAGGGGGATCCTATGGCTACACCTTC
CASSIGSGGSYGYTF
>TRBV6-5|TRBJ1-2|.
TGTGCCAGCAGCTTACGGGGGGGGAGCGGCTACACCTTC
CASSLRGGSGYTF
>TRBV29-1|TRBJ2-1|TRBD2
TGCAGCGCTCGGTGGGGGGGAGGCAATGAGCAGTTCTTC
CSARWGGGNEQFF
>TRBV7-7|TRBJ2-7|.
TGTGCTAGCAGCTTAGAACAGTCCTACGAGCAGTACTTC
CASSLEQSYEQYF
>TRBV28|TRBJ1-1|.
TGTGCCAGCAGTTTACGGCGGGGTACGAACACTGAAGCTTTCTTT
CASSLRRGTNTEAFF
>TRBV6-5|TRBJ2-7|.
TGTGCCAGCAGTGCGAACTACGAGCAGTACTTC
CASSANYEQYF
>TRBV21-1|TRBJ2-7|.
TGTGCCAGCATCTCTACCGGGACTTCTGCCTACGAGCAGTACTTC
CASISTGTSAYEQYF
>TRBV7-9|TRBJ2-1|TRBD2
TGTGCCAGCAAGACTAGCGTTTACAATGAGCAGTTCTTC
CASKTSVYNEQFF
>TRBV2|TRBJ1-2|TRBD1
TGTGCCAGCCATACCCCTGACAGGGTTCTTCGAGGCTACACCTTC
CASHTPDRVLRGYTF
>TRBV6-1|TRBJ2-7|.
TGTGCCAGCAGTGAAGGGATCGGGGTCCCCTACGAGCAGTACTTC
CASSEGIGVPYEQYF
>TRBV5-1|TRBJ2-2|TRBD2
TGCGCCAGCAGCCCGTCAGGGACGGGGGGCGGGGAGCTGTTTTTT
CASSPSGTGGGELFF
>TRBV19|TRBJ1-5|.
TGTGCCAGTAGTATGCTAGGCAGTCAGCCCCAGCATTTT
CASSMLGSQPQHF
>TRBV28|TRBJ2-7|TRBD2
TGTGCCAGCAGCGGGACTAGCGGTAAGCAGTACTTC
CASSGTSGKQYF
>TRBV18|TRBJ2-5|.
TGTGCCAGCCACGGGCCGGGACTGGAGACCCAGTACTTC
CASHGPGLETQYF
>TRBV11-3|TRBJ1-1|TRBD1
TGTGCCAGCAGCTATCCCAGGAGGGGGCTGAACACTGAAGCTTTCTTT
CASSYPRRGLNTEAFF
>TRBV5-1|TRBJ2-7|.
TGCGCCAGCAGCTGGGACAACTACGAGCAGTACTTC
CASSWDNYEQYF
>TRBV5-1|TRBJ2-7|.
TGCGCCAGCAGCTTGAATACAGGGAAGTACGAGCAGTACTTC
CASSLNTGKYEQYF
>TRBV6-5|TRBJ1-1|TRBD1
TGTGCCAGCAGTCGGACAGGGTCCGGGAACACTGAAGCTTTCTTT
CASSRTGSGNTEAFF
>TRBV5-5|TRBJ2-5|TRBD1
TGTGCCAGCAGCTTGGCCGGGACAGGGAAAGAGACCCAGTACTTC
CASSLAGTGKETQYF
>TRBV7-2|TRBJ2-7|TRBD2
TGTGCCAGCAGCTTAGCGACTAGCGCCGACTACGAGCAGTACTTC
CASSLATSADYEQYF
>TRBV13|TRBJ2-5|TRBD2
TGTGCCAGCAGCTTAGGAGGACTAGCGGGATTCCAAGAGACCCAGTACTTC
CASSLGGLAGFQETQYF
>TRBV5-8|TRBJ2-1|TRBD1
TGTGCCAGCGGGACAGGGGTTTACAATGAGCAGTTCTTC
CASGTGVYNEQFF
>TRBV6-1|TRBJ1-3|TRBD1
TGTGCCAGCAGTGTACAGGGGGTCCTGCCTGGAAACACCATATATTTT
CASSVQGVLPGNTIYF
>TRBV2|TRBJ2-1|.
TGTGCCAGCAGTGAAGAGGTAGCCGACAATGAGCAGTTCTTC
CASSEEVADNEQFF
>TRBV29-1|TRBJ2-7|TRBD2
TGCAGCGGCCGGACTAGCGGCTCCTACGAGCAGTACTTC
CSGRTSGSYEQYF
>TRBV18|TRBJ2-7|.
TGTGCCAGCTCACCGATTCTGGGCCAGCTAAGCTCCTACGAGCAGTACTTC
CASSPILGQLSSYEQYF
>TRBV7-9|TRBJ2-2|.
TGTGCCAGCAGCCCGCAGGGTGACTGGGAGCTGTTTTTT
CASSPQGDWELFF
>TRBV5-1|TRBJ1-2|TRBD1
TGCGCCAGCAGCTTGGCCACGGACAGGGGGCAGGTCTACACCTTC
CASSLATDRGQVYTF
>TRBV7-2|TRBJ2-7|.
TGTGCCAGCAGCTTAAGTGGCCACGAGCAGTACTTC
CASSLSGHEQYF
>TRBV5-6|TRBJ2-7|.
TGTGCCAGCACCCTCCGGGGGTTGGGGGAGCAGTACTTC
CASTLRGLGEQYF
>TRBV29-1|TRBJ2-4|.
TGCAGCGCATCTAGCGTTGCCAAAAACATTCAGTACTTC
CSASSVAKNIQYF
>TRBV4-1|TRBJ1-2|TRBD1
TGCGCCAGCAGCCAAGACGCGTCCGGGACAGGGGGAAACTATGGCTACACCTTC
CASSQDASGTGGNYGYTF
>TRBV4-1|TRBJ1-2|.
TGCGCCAGCAGCGAGATTAACCAATTCTATGGCTACACCTTC
CASSEINQFYGYTF
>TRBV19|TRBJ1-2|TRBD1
TGTGCCACCTGGACAGGGGAGGAGTATGGCTACACCTTC
CATWTGEEYGYTF